This TCR beta chain was sequenced in a study of beta chain features in type 1 diabetes. Study summary: The samples had 85 million to 140 million sorted cells examined in all.

On this clone: Its antigen is currently unknown.

Expressed TCRB transcripts were sequenced because the isolated RNA had all been reverse transcribed beforehand. The data were produced by immunoSEQ multiplex PCR, yet TCRdb's version contains in-frame clones alone and is incomplete. The sample lists tens of thousands of clones; approximately 52% were seen once. Study-wide points: Type 1 diabetes patients had TCRB CDR3s that were shorter (moderately but significantly so) in all four CD4+ subsets. The study found that naive, central memory and Treg TCRB repertoires appeared more similar in patients than in healthy donors.

The germline V gene encodes CDR1 SGHKS and CDR2 YYEKEE (reference sequence). CDR3 length equals 13 residues. V lost 4 bases, J lost 4 bases, and 11 bases lay in between. Sequenced: Tregs from blood. V gene TRBV5-5 combines with J gene TRBJ1-2; perhaps TRBD1 as D (6 bases). This TCR came from a woman aged 35 to 49 with type 1 diabetes. The chain's CDR3 is CASSRGASYGYTF. Written as DNA, the CDR3 is TGTGCCAGCAGCCGGGGGGCCTCCTATGGCTACACCTTC.